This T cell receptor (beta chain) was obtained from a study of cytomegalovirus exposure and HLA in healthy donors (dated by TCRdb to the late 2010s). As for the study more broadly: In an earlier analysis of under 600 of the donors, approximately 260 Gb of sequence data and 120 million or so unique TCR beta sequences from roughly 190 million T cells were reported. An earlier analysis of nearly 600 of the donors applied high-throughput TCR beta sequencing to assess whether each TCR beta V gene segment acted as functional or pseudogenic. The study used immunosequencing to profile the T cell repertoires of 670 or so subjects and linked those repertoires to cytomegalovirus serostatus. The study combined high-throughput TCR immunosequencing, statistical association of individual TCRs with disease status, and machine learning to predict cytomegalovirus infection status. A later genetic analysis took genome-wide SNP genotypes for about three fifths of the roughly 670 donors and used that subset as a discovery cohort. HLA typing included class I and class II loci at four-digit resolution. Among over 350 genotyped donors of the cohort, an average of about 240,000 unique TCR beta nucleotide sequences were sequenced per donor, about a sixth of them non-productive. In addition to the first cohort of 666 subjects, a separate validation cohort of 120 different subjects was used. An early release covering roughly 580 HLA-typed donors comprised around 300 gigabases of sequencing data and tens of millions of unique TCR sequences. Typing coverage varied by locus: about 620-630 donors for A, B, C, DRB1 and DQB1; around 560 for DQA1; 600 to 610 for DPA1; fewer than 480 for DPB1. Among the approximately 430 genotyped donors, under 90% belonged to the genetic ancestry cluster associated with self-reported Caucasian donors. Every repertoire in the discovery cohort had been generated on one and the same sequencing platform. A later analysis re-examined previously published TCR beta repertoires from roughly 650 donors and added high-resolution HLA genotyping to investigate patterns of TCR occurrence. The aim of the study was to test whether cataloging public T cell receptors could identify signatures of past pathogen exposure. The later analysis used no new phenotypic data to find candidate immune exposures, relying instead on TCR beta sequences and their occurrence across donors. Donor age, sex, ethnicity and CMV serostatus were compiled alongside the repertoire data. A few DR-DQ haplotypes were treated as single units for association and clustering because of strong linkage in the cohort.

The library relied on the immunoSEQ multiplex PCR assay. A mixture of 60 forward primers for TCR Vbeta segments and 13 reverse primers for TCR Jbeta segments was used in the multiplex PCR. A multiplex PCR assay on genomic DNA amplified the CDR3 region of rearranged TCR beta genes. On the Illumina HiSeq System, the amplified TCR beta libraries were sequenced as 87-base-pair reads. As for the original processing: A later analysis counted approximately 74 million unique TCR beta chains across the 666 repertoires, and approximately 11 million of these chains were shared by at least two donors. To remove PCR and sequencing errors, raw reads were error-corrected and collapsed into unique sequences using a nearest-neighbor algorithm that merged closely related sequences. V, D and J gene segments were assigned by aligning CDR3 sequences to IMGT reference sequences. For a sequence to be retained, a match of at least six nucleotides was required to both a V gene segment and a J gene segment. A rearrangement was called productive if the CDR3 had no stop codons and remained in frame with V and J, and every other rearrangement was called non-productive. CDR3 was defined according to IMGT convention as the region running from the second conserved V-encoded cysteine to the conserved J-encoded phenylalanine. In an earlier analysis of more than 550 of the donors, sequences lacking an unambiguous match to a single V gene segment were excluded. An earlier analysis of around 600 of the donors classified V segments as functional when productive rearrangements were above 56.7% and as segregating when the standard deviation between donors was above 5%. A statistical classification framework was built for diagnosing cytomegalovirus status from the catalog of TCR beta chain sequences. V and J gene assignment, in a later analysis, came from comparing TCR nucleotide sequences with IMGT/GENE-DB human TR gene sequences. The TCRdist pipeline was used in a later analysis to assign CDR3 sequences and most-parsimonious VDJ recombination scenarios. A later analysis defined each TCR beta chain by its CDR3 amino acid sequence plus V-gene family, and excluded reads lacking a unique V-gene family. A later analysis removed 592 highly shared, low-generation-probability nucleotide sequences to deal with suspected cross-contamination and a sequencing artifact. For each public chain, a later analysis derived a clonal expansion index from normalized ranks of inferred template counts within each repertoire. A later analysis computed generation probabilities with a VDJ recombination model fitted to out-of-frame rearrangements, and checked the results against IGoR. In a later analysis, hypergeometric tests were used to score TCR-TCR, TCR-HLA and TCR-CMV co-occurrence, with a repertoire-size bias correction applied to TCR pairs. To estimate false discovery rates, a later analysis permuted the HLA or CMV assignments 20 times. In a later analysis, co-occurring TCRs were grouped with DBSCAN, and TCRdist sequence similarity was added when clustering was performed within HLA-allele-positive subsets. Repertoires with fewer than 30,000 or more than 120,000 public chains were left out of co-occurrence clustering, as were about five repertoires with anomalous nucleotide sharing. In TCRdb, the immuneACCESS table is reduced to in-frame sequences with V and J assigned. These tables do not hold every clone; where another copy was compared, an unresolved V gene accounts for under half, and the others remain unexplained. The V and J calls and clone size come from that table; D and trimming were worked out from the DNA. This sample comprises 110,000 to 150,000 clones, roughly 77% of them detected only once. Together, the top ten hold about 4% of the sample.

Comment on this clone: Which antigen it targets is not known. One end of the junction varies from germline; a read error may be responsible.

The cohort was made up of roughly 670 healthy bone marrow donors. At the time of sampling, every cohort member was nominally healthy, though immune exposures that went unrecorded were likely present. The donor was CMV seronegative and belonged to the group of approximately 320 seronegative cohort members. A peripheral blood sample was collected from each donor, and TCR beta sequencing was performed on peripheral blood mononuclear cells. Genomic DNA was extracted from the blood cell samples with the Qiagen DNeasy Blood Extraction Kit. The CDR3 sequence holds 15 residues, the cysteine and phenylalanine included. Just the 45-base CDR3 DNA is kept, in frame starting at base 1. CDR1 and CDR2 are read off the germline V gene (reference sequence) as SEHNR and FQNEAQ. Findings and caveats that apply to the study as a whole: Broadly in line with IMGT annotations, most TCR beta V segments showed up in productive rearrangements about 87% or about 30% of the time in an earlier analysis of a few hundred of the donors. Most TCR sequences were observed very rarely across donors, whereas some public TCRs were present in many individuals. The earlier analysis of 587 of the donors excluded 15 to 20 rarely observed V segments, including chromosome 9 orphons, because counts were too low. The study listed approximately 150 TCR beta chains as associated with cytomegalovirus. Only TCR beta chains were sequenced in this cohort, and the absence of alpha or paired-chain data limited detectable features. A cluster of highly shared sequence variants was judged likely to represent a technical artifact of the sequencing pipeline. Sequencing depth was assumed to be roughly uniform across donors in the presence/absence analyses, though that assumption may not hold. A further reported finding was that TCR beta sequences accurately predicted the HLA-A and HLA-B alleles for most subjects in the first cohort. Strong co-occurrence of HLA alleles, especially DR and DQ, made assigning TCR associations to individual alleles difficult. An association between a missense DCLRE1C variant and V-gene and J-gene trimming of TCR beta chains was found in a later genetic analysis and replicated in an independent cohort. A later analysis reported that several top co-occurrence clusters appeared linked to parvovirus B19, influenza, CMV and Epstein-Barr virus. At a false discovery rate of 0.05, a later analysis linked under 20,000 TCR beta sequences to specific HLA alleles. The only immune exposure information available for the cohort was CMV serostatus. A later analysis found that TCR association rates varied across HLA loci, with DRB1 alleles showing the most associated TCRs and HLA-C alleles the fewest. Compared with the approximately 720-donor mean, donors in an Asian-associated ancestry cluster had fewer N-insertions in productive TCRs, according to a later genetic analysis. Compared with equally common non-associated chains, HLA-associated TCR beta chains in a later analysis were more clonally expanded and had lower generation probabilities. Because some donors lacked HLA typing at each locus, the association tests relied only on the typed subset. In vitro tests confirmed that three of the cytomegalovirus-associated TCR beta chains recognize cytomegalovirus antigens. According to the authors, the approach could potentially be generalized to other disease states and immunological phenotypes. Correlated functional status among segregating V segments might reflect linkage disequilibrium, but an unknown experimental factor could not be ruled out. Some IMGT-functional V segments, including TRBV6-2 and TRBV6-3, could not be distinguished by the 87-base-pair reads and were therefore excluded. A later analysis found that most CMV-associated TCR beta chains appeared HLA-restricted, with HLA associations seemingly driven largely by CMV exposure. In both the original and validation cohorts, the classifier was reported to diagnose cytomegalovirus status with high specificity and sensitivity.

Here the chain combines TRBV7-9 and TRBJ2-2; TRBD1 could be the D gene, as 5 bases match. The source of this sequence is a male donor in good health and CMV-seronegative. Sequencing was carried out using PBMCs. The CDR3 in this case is CSSSPITGNTGELFF. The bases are TGTTCCAGCAGCCCTATTACAGGGAACACCGGGGAGCTGTTTTTT.